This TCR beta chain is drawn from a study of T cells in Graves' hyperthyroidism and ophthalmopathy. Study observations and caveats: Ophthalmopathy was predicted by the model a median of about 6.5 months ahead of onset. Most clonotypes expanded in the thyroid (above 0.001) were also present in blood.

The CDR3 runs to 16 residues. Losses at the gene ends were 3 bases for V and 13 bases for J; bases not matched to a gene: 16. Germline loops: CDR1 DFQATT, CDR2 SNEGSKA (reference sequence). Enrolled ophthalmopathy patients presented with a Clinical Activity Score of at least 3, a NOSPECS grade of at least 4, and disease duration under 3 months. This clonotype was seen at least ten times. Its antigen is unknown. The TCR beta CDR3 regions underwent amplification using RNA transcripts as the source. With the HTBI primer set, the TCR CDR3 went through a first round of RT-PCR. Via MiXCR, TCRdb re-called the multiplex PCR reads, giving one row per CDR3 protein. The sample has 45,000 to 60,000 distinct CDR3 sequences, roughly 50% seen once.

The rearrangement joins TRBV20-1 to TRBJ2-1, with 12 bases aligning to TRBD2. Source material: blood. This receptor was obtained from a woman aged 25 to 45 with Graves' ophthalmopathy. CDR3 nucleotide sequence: TGCAGTGCTAGCCGGACTAGCGGGACGGGGGGATGGGGTCAGTTCTTC. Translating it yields CSASRTSGTGGWGQFF.